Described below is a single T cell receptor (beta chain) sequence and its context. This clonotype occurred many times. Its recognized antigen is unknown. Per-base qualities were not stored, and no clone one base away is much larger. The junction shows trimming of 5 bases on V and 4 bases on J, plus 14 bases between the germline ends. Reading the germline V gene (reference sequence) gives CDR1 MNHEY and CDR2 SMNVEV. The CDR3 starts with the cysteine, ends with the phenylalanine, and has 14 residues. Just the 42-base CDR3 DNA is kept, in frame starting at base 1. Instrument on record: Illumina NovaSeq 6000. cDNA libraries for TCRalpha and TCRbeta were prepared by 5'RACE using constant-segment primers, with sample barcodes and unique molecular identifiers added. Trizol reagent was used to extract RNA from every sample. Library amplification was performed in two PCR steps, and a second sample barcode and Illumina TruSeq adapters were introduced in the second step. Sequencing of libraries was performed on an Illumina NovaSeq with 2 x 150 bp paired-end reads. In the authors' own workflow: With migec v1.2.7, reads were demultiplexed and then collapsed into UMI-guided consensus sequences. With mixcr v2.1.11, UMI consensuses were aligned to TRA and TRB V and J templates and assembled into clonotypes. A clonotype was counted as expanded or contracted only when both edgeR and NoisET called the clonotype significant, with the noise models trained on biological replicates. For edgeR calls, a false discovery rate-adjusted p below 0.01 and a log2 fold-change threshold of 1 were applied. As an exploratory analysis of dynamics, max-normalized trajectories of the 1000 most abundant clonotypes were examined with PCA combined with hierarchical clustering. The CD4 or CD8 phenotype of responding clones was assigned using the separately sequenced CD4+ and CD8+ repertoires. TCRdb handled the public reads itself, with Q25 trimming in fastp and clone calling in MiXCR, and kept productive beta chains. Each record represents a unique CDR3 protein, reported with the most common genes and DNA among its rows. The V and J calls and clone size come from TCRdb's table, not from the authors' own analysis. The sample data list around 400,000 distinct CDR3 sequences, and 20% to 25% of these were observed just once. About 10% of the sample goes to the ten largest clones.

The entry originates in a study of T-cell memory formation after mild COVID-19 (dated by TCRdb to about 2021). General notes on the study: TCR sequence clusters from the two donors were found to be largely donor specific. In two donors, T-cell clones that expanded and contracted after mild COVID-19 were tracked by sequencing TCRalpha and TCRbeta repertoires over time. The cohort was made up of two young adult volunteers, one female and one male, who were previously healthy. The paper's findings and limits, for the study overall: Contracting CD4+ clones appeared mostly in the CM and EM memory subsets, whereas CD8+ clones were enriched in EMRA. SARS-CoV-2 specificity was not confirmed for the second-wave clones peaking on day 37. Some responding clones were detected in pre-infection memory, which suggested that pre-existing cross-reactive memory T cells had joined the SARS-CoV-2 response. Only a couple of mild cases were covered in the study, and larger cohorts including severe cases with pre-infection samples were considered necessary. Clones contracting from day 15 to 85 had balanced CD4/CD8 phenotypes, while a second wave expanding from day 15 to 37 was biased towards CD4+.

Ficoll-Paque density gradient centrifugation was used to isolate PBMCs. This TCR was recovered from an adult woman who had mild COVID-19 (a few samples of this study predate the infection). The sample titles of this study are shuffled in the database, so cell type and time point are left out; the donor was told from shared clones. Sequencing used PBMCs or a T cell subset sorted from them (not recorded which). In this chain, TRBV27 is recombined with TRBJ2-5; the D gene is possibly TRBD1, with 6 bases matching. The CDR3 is CASSRRQGRETQYF. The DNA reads TGTGCCAGCAGTCGACGGCAGGGGAGAGAGACCCAGTACTTC.